The source of this T cell receptor (beta chain) is a study of CD8+ T cells in alopecia areata. Overall study context: Tofacitinib was given for 6 to 18 months, then stopped for 6 months.

It was cDNA, reverse transcribed from extracted RNA, that served as the sequencing template. TCRdb's copy holds only in-frame clones and misses some; the assay was immunoSEQ multiplex PCR. There are about 130,000 clones in the sample; around three fifths occur only once, and less than 5.5% lies in the top ten. Starting from PBMCs, sorting isolated CD4+ and CD8+ T cells. V trimming: 1 base; J trimming: 0 bases; junction bases outside the gene matches: 9. The length of the CDR3 is 18 residues. Germline CDR1 reads MGHRA; CDR2 reads YSYEKL. Study conclusions and caveats: It was less clear whether patients shared TCRs than it was in mice, possibly because of HLA. Normal scalp showed lower clonality than lesional scalp, especially alopecia totalis/universalis.

Details on this clone: Its target is not known.

The sequence derives from a human donor with alopecia areata. The chain uses TRBV4-1 and TRBJ2-1, with TRBD1 matching over 7 bases. The sequences come from CD4+ T cells sorted from blood, collected at week 0. The CDR3 DNA reads TGCGCCAGCAGCCAAGGACCGGGACAGAGTAACTCCTACAATGAGCAGTTCTTC. Translated: CASSQGPGQSNSYNEQFF.